This T cell receptor (beta chain) was obtained from a study of T cell repertoires in cytomegalovirus infection. Study-wide context: Through public TCR beta signatures, both CMV infection and matching HLA type were indicated.

Study results and limitations: Clonotype analysis showed dominance of the ex vivo response by HLA-C-restricted CMV-specific TCR beta clonotypes.

Looked up from germline, CDR1 is SGHKS and CDR2 is YYEKEE (reference sequence). The V gene lost 0 bases and the J gene lost 9 bases, with 12 bases spanning the gap. The CDR3 spans 13 residues. TCRdb independently ran MiXCR on the reads; one entry per CDR3 protein. The repertoire holds about 330,000 distinct CDR3 sequences, with roughly 34% as singletons. Comment on this clonotype: What it binds is unknown.

This clonotype was sampled from a human donor in good health (CMV status not recorded). Some clones in this sample may be carry-over from other donors' samples. This specimen was cultured PBMCs, taken from culture after CMV antigen stimulation. The chain links TRBV5-5 to TRBJ1-1; D is perhaps TRBD1 (5 bases). The CDR3 DNA reads as TGTGCCAGCAGCTTGGCGGGGACGAACAAAGCTTTCTTT. Its protein product is CASSLAGTNKAFF.